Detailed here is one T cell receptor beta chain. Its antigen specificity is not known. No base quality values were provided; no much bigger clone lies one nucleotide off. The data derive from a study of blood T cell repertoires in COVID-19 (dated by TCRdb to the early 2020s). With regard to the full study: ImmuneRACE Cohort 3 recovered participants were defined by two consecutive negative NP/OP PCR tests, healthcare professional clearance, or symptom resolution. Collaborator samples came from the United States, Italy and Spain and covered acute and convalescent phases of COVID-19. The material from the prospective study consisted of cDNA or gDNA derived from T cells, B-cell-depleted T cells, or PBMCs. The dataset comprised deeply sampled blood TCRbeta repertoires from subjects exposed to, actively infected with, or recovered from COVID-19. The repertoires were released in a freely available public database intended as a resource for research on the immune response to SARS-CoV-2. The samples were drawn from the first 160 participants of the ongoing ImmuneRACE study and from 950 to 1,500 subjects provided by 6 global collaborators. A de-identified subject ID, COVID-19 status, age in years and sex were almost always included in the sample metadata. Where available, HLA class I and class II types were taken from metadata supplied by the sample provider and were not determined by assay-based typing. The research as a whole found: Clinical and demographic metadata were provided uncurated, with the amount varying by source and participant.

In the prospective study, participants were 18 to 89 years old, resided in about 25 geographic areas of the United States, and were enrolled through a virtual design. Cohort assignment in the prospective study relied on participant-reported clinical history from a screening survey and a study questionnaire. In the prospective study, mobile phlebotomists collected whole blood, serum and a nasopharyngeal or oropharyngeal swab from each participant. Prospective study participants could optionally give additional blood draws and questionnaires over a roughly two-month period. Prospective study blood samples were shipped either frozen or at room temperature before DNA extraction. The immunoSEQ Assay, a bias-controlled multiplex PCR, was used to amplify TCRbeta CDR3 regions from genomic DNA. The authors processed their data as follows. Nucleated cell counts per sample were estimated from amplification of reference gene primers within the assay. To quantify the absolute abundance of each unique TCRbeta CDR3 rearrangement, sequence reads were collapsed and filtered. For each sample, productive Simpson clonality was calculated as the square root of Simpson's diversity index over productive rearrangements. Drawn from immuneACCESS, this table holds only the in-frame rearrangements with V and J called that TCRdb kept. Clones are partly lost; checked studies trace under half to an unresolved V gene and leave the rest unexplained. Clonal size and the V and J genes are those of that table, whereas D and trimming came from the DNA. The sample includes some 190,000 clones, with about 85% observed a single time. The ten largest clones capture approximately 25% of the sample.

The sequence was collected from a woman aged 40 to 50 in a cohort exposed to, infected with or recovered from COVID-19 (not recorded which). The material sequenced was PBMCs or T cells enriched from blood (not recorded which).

The CDR3 reads CASSLEPGNSGNTIYF. Here is the DNA: TGTGCCAGCAGCTTGGAACCAGGCAACTCTGGAAACACCATATATTTT. Recombination linked TRBV5-5 to TRBJ1-3; no D gene call is confident. The CDR3, from cysteine to phenylalanine, totals 16 residues. The sequence is cut down to CDR3 DNA, 48 bases in frame from base 1. Relative to germline, V is 0 bases shorter and J is 0 bases shorter, with 10 bases between their ends. Looking up the germline V gene (reference sequence) yields CDR1 SGHKS and CDR2 YYEKEE.